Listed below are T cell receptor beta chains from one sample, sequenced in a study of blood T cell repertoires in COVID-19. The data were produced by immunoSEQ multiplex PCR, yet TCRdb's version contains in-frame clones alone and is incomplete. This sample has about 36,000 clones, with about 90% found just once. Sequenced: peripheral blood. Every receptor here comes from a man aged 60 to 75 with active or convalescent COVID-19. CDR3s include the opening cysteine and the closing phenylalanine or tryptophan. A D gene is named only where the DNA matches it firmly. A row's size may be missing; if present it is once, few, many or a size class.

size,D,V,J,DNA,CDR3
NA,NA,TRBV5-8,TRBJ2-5,TGTGCCAGCAGCTCTACCCGGCGGGAGACCCAGTACTTC,CASSSTRRETQYF
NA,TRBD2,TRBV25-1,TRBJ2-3,TGTGCCAGCAGTGAATATAGGGGTCTAGCGGGAGTAGCAGATACGCAGTATTTT,CASSEYRGLAGVADTQYF
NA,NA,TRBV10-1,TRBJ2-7,TGCGCCAGCAGCGGGAGCGAGTCCGAGCAGTACTTC,CASSGSESEQYF
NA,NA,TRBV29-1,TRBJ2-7,TGCAGCGTTGGTCCAGGGAACTACGAGCAGTACTTC,CSVGPGNYEQYF
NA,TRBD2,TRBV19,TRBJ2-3,TGTGCCAGTAGTATAGATCGGGCTAGCGGAGGGCGCACAGATACGCAGTATTTT,CASSIDRASGGRTDTQYF
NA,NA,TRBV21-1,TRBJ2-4,TGTGCCAGCAGCGCAAATTCACCGGGACACCCACAAGATGGGGCCAAAAACATTCAGTACTTC,CASSANSPGHPQDGAKNIQYF
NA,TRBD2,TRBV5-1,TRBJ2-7,TGCGCCAGCAGCCCTGGTACTAGCGGGATATTTGAGCAGTACTTC,CASSPGTSGIFEQYF
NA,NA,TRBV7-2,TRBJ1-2,TGTGCCTCGGGGTGGTCGTTGGGTTATGGCTACACCTTC,CASGWSLGYGYTF
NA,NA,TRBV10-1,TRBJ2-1,TGCGCCAGCAGTGAAGGGGGCTCCTACAATGAGCAGTTCTTC,CASSEGGSYNEQFF
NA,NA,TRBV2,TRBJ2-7,TGTGCCAGCAGTGCCATCAGGGTCGAGCAGTACTTC,CASSAIRVEQYF
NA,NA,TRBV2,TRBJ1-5,TGTGCCAGCAGTGAAGGGGACTATAGCAATCAGCCCCAGCATTTT,CASSEGDYSNQPQHF
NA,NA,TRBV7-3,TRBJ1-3,TGTGCCAGCAGCTTAAGTGGTGGCCAGGGATCCCTATATTTT,CASSLSGGQGSLYF
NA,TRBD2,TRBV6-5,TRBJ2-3,TGTGCCAGCAGTTACTCGACGGGCGGGAGTTCAGATACGCAGTATTTT,CASSYSTGGSSDTQYF
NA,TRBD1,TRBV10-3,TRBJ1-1,TGTGCCACGGACAGGACGAACACTGAAGCTTTCTTT,CATDRTNTEAFF
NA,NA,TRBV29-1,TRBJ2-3,TGCAGCGTTATTCCCGGCACAGATACGCAGTATTTT,CSVIPGTDTQYF
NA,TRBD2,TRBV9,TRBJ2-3,TGTGCCAGCAGCGTAATGGGCGGGAGGGCCGAGACAGATACGCAGTATTTT,CASSVMGGRAETDTQYF
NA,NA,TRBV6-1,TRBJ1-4,TGTGCCAGCAGTGATCAGAAATGGATCGGGGGGTATGAAAAACTGTTTTTT,CASSDQKWIGGYEKLFF
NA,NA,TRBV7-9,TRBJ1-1,TGTGCCAGCAGCTCCGGAGCGGGACAAGTAAAAACTGAAGCTTTCTTT,CASSSGAGQVKTEAFF
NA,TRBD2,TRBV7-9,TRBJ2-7,TGTGCCAGCAGGGGACTAGCGGGAGAATACGAGCAGTACTTC,CASRGLAGEYEQYF
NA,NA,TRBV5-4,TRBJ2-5,TGTGCCAGCAGCTCCCTGACAGTCGAGACCCAGTACTTC,CASSSLTVETQYF
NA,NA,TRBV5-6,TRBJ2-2,TGTGCCAGCAGCTTGGTTAGGAGGGAGAACACCGGGGAGCTGTTTTTT,CASSLVRRENTGELFF
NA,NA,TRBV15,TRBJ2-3,TGTGCCACCAGCAGAGAAGGGGCCTCCGTAGATACGCAGTATTTT,CATSREGASVDTQYF
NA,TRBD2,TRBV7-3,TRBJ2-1,TGTGCCAGCAGCTTTGCTCTAGCGGGAAACGATGAGCAGTTCTTC,CASSFALAGNDEQFF
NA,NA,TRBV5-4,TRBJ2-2,TGTGCCAGCAGCTTGAATGCGGGAACGAACGGGGAGCTGTTTTTT,CASSLNAGTNGELFF
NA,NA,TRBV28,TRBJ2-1,TGTGCCAGCAGGCCTACCTACAATGAGCAGTTCTTC,CASRPTYNEQFF
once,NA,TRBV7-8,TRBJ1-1,TGTGCCAGCAGCTTAGTATCGGGGAACACTGAAGCTTTCTTT,CASSLVSGNTEAFF
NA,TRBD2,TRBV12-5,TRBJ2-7,TGTGCTAGTGGTCTTATTTTAAGCGGGATTGTGGTCTACGAGCAGTACTTC,CASGLILSGIVVYEQYF
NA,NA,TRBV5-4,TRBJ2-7,TGTGCCAGCAGCTTGAGTCGGGGAACGGTCGAGCAGTACTTC,CASSLSRGTVEQYF